This TCR beta chain stems from a study of cytomegalovirus exposure and HLA in healthy donors. It was with 60 Vbeta and 13 Jbeta primers that the PCR ran. Repertoires were generated with immunoSEQ multiplex PCR, while TCRdb's copy carries only in-frame clones and drops some. The sample has about 110,000 clones. The germline V and J ends were trimmed by 2 bases and 5 bases, with 12 bases remaining between them. The CDR3 has 14 residues. Germline CDR1 reads MDHEN; CDR2 reads SYDVKM. This rearrangement joins TRBV28 to TRBJ2-5, with D possibly matching TRBD1 (5 bases). The receptor's source is a man between 18 and 35 years old in good health and CMV-seronegative. Sequencing was carried out using PBMCs. The CDR3 reads CASSLRQGWETQYF. In DNA, the CDR3 is TGTGCCAGCAGTTTAAGGCAGGGTTGGGAGACCCAGTACTTC.